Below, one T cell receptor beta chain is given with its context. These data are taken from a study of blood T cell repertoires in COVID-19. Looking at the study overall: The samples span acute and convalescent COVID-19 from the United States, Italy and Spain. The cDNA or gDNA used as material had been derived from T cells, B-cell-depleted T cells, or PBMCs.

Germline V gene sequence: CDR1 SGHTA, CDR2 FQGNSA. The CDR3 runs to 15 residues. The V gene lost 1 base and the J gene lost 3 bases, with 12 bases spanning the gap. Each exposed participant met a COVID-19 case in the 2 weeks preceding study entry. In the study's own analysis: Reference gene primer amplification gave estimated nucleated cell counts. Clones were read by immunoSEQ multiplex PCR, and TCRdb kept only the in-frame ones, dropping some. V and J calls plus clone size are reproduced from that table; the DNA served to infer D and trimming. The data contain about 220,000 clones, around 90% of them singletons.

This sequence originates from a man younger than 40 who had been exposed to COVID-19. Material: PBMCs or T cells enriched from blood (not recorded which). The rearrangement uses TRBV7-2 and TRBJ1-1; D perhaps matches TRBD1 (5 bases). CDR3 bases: TGTGCCAGCAGCTTAGAATTCGGGGGTTACACTGAAGCTTTCTTT. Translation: CASSLEFGGYTEAFF.